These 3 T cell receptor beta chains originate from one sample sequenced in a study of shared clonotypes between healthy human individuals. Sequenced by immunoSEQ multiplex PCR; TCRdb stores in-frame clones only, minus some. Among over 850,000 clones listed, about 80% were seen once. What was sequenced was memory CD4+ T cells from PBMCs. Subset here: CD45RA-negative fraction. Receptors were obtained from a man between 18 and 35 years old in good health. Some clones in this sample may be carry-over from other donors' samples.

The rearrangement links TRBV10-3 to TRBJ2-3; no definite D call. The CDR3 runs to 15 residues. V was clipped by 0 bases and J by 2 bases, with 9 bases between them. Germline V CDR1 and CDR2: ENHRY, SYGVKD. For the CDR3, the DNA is TGTGCCATCAGTGAGTCTCGGTCAGACACAGATACGCAGTATTTT. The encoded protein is CAISESRSDTDTQYF.

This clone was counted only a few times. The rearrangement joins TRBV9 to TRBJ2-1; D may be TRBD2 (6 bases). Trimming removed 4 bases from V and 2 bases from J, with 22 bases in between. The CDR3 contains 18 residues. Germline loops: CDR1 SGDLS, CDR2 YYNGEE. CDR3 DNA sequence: TGTGCCAGCAGCTACTCCCCCCGAGCGGGCCTCACCTACAATGAGCAGTTCTTC. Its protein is CASSYSPRAGLTYNEQFF.

This chain's CDR3 is CASSPRLGQGKGNEQFF. The DNA of the CDR3 is TGTGCCAGCAGCCCACGATTGGGACAGGGGAAGGGGAATGAGCAGTTCTTC. V usage is TRBV7-2 and J usage is TRBJ2-1; TRBD1 agrees at 10 bases. The germline gives CDR1 SGHTA, CDR2 FQGNSA. This CDR3 has 17 amino acids. The ends lost 5 bases at V and 7 bases at J; junction bases unmatched: 14.